The clone carrying this T cell receptor beta chain was detected many times. Per the germline V gene, CDR1 is MNHNS and CDR2 is SASEGT. The CDR3 has 14 residues. Deletions cut 7 bases from V and 1 base from J, with 14 bases between. This sample was included in a study of T-cell reconstitution after alpha-beta-depleted transplantation in children. It was with unique molecular identifiers that the TCRbeta library was prepared. One entry per CDR3 protein results from TCRdb running MiXCR on the PCR reads. In the table there are roughly 200,000 distinct CDR3 sequences, approximately 10% of which are singletons.

The chain recombines TRBV6-1 with TRBJ2-7; D might be TRBD2 (5 bases). Sample: PBMCs, taken before TCRalphabeta/CD19-depleted stem cell transplant. This TCR was recovered from a child in the first two years of life with acute myeloid leukemia, due to receive a stem cell transplant. The CDR3 reads CASTNYRGSYEQYF. As DNA, the CDR3 is TGTGCCAGCACCAACTATCGGGGTTCCTACGAGCAGTACTTC.